One and the same sample provided the 2 T cell receptor beta chains below, sequenced in a study of blood T cell repertoires in COVID-19. The method was immunoSEQ multiplex PCR; TCRdb's version includes in-frame clones alone and lacks a portion of them. The profile shows under 200,000 clones, 87% of them singletons. Input material: peripheral blood. The source is a man aged 18 to 30 with active or convalescent COVID-19.

V usage is TRBV28 and J usage is TRBJ2-7, with TRBD2 as a possible D gene (5 bases). The CDR3 consists of 13 residues. V gave up 7 bases and J gave up 6 bases, with 16 bases separating them. Germline CDR1 MDHEN, CDR2 SYDVKM. The DNA of the CDR3 is TGTGCCAGCACCCACGAGGGTTACGGCGAGCAGTACGTC. Amino acids: CASTHEGYGEQYV.

As to this clone: Other DNA sequences of this sample code for an identical CDR3. CDR3 residues: CASSSEGSGNTIYF. CDR3 nucleotide sequence: TGCGCCAGCAGCTCCGAGGGAAGTGGAAACACCATATATTTT. The chain couples TRBV5-1 to TRBJ1-3; D gene uncertain. V lost 3 bases and J 3 bases, leaving 10 bases between the germline ends. The CDR3 is 14 amino acids. Per germline, CDR1 SGHRS and CDR2 YFSETQ.